This TCR beta chain was sequenced in a study of blood T cells in healthy people across ages. This clonotype was seen just once. No antigen is known for it. Aged roughly 6 to 100, donors were systemically healthy Caucasians from Russia. Study-wide results and caveats: More naive CD4+ cells and higher diversity marked long-lived donors relative to aged donors. A roughly linear age-dependent decrease characterized TCR beta diversity per million T cells.

Through a sample-barcoded 5' primer and a J-beta primer mix, a second PCR was run for about 6 to 12 cycles. The template-switch adaptor, which had 12 random nucleotides, put a tag on each cDNA molecule. TCRdb reprocessed the 5' RACE reads via MiXCR and lists one record per CDR3 protein. The sample carries approximately 1,700,000 distinct CDR3 sequences, about two fifths recorded once. CDR1 SEHNR and CDR2 FQNEAQ come from the germline V gene (reference sequence). Trimming pared 1 base from V and 2 bases from J, leaving 10 bases between. The CDR3 totals 15 residues. This chain links TRBV7-9 with TRBJ2-3; D perhaps matches TRBD1 (5 bases). The specimen was blood. This receptor was taken from a human donor in good health. The CDR3 loop is CASSLEQANTDTQYF. The DNA of the CDR3 is TGTGCCAGCAGCTTAGAACAGGCCAACACAGATACGCAGTATTTT.